The clone carrying this TCR beta chain was counted at least ten times. Its antigen is not identified. The sample originates from a study of blood T cells in healthy people across ages. Looking at the study overall: With template switching, about one barcoded beta molecule was captured per two T cells.

Germline loops: CDR1 SGHRS, CDR2 YFSETQ. CDR3 length: 16 amino acids. The V and J ends lost 0 bases and 7 bases, in that order; junction bases with no gene match: 13. General study results and limits: Strong correlation linked observed beta diversity and percent naive T cells. Unknown donor CMV status possibly confounded expanded clonotype changes.

Primed by a sample-barcoded 5' primer and a J-beta primer mix, a second PCR proceeded for roughly 7 to 11 cycles. Every cDNA molecule carried a tag from a template-switch adaptor bearing 12 random nucleotides. TCRdb recomputed calls from the 5' RACE reads with MiXCR, one row per CDR3 protein. This table has 1,800,000 or so distinct CDR3 sequences, about 39% appearing once. Input material: blood. The TCR sequence derives from a human donor in good health. The chain links TRBV5-1 to TRBJ2-7; the match to TRBD2 covers 7 bases. The CDR3 DNA follows: TGCGCCAGCAGCTTGGATCGGGGGGTATTATCGAGGGAGCAGTACTTC. It translates to CASSLDRGVLSREQYF.